Listed here are 20 T cell receptor beta chains from one sample, sequenced in a study of T cells in narcolepsy. Sequencing was performed with immunoSEQ multiplex PCR; in TCRdb, only in-frame clones are kept and a portion is missing. The sample lists some 37,000 clones, approximately 85% occurring once. Sample: CD45RA- memory CD4+ T cells from PBMCs. Receptors were obtained from a human donor with narcolepsy.

The gene calls are TRBV30 and TRBJ1-2; TRBD1 matches at 7 bases. The V segment lost 3 bases and the J segment 5 bases; nucleotides outside the gene matches: 6. Germline V gene lookup returns CDR1 GTSNPN and CDR2 SVGIG (reference sequence). The CDR3 extends over 13 amino acids. The CDR3 bases are TGTGCCTGGAGCCCAAGGGGGCCTTATGGCTACACCTTC. It is translated as CAWSPRGPYGYTF.

CDR3 nucleotide sequence: TGTGCCAGCAGCTCGTTTCCAGGGGGGGAGCAGTTCTTC. The encoded protein is CASSSFPGGEQFF. The chain links TRBV11-3 to TRBJ2-1, with a possible D match to TRBD1 (7 bases). Germline assignment: CDR1 SGHNT and CDR2 YENEEA. The CDR3 runs to 13 residues. Trimming took 4 bases from V and 10 from J, leaving 14 bases between them.

The chain has TRBV27 and TRBJ2-1; the D is unclear. The CDR3 has 14 residues. Germline assignment: CDR1 MNHEY and CDR2 SMNVEV (reference sequence). The V gene lost 0 bases and the J gene lost 4 bases, with 7 bases spanning the gap. The CDR3 coding sequence is TGTGCCAGCAGTTTATCGTACAGATACAATGAGCAGTTCTTC. Residues: CASSLSYRYNEQFF.

This clone was found once. CDR3 in amino acids: CASSFGTGKGVYQETQYF. The CDR3 DNA follows: TGTGCCAGCAGCTTCGGGACAGGGAAAGGGGTGTACCAAGAGACCCAGTACTTC. The chain is built from TRBV9 and TRBJ2-5; 9 nucleotides line up with TRBD1. The germline gives CDR1 SGDLS, CDR2 YYNGEE. This CDR3 comprises 18 residues. Germline trimming cut 4 bases from V and 0 bases from J; bases unmatched to any gene: 13.

V gene TRBV7-9 combines with J gene TRBJ1-2; a weak D match, TRBD1 (6 bases). The CDR3 has 14 amino acids. Deletions cut 7 bases from V and 3 bases from J, with 15 bases between. CDR1 SEHNR and CDR2 FQNEAQ come from the germline V gene (reference sequence). The CDR3 protein is CASIPQGIYYGYTF. CDR3 sequence (DNA): TGTGCCAGCATTCCCCAGGGGATTTACTATGGCTACACCTTC. Looking up the rest from reference TRBV7-9 and TRBJ1-2 gives the full variable domain: DTGVSQNPRHKITKRGQNVTFRCDPISEHNRLYWYRQTLGQGPEFLTYFQNEAQLEKSRLLSDRFSAERPKGSFSTLEIQRTEQGDSAMYLCASIPQGIYYGYTFGSGTRLTVV.

A remark on this clone: The same CDR3 can be traced to other DNA sequences in this sample. This chain links TRBV19 with TRBJ1-1; the match to TRBD1 covers 10 bases. The germline V gene encodes CDR1 LNHDA and CDR2 SQIVND (reference sequence). CDR3 length: 17 residues. The trim removed 4 bases at V and 0 bases at J, leaving 8 bases unmatched. CDR3 loop: CASSKWRDRGLNTEAFF. The CDR3 DNA reads as TGTGCCAGTAGTAAATGGAGGGACAGGGGCCTGAACACTGAAGCTTTCTTT.

This chain joins TRBV19 and TRBJ2-5; TRBD1 agrees at 8 bases. From germline, CDR1 is LNHDA and CDR2 SQIVND (reference sequence). CDR3 length equals 17 residues. V was pared by 6 bases and J by 1 base, with 13 bases of the junction left unmatched. The DNA of the CDR3 is TGTGCCAGTAGACCAACAGGGGGGTTATTGTCCCAAGAGACCCAGTACTTC. Its translation: CASRPTGGLLSQETQYF.

The chain employs TRBV15 and TRBJ1-1; the D gene is possibly TRBD1 (5 bases). Germline lookup yields CDR1 LNHNV and CDR2 YYDKDF (reference sequence). The CDR3 covers 15 residues. Trimming took 0 bases from V and 5 from J, leaving 13 bases between them. Here the CDR3 DNA reads TGTGCCACCAGCAGAGATCGCAGGGAAGGGACTGAAGCTTTCTTT. This encodes CATSRDRREGTEAFF.

CDR3 loop: CASRGTGLGDTEAFF. In DNA form, the CDR3 reads TGTGCCAGCAGGGGGACAGGGCTCGGGGACACTGAAGCTTTCTTT. The chain recombines TRBV5-4 with TRBJ1-1; TRBD1 matches 9 bases. The germline V gene has CDR1 SGHNT and CDR2 YYREEE (reference sequence). With V trimmed by 5 bases and J by 3 bases, 8 bases remained unmatched. This CDR3 is built from 15 residues.

The chain links TRBV7-8 to TRBJ1-1; 7 bases are shared with TRBD1. Germline loops: CDR1 SGHVS, CDR2 FQNEAQ. This CDR3 comprises 12 residues. V gave up 1 base and J gave up 8 bases; unmatched junction bases: 1. The CDR3 sequence: CASSLGQGEAFF. As DNA, the CDR3 is TGTGCCAGCAGCTTAGGACAGGGAGAAGCTTTCTTT.

The chain has TRBV5-1 and TRBJ2-1; 9 nucleotides line up with TRBD1. V shed 0 bases, J shed 4 bases, and the junction held 2 bases outside the gene matches. The CDR3 has 15 residues. Germline V CDR1 and CDR2: SGHRS, YFSETQ. The CDR3 spells CASSLVGTGYNEQFF. The CDR3 nucleotides are TGCGCCAGCAGCTTGGTAGGGACAGGGTACAATGAGCAGTTCTTC. Combining the CDR3 with reference TRBV5-1 and TRBJ2-1 gives the whole variable domain KAGVTQTPRYLIKTRGQQVTLSCSPISGHRSVSWYQQTPGQGLQFLFEYFSETQRNKGNFPGRFSGRQFSNSRSEMNVSTLELGDSALYLCASSLVGTGYNEQFFGPGTRLTVL.

The chain uses TRBV5-1 and TRBJ1-2; no reliable D call. V shed 5 bases and J shed 3 bases, with 14 bases lying between them. In germline, CDR1 is SGHRS, CDR2 YFSETQ. The length of the CDR3 is 14 residues. DNA of the CDR3: TGCGCCAGCAGTACGGAGGGAGAGGACTATGGCTACACCTTC. As protein: CASSTEGEDYGYTF.

This clone was detected once. The genes are TRBV19 and TRBJ1-1; D might be TRBD1 (5 bases). Per germline, CDR1 LNHDA and CDR2 SQIVND (reference sequence). V lost 3 bases and J lost 1, with 9 bases in between. This CDR3 region has 14 residues. The CDR3 protein is CASSMARENTEAFF. CDR3 DNA sequence: TGTGCCAGTAGTATGGCCAGGGAGAACACTGAAGCTTTCTTT.

The V and J genes are TRBV2 and TRBJ1-1; no reliable D call. CDR1 is SNHLY, CDR2 FYNNEI, per germline. The ends were cut back, 7 bases at V and 4 bases at J, with 10 bases in the middle. The CDR3 has 12 residues. The CDR3 loop reads CASNGISTEAFF. In DNA, the CDR3 is TGTGCCAGCAACGGGATTTCCACTGAAGCTTTCTTT. Full variable domain (missing parts from reference TRBV2 and TRBJ1-1): EPEVTQTPSHQVTQMGQEVILRCVPISNHLYFYWYRQILGQKVEFLVSFYNNEISEKSEIFDDQFSVERPDGSNFTLKIRSTKLEDSAMYFCASNGISTEAFFGQGTRLTVV.

This chain uses TRBV5-1 with TRBJ2-3; 10 nucleotides align to TRBD2. Trimming removed 6 bases from V and 6 bases from J; junction bases left unmatched: 10. The germline CDR1 and CDR2 sequences are SGHRS and YFSETQ. The CDR3 runs to 15 residues. The CDR3 here is CASTGLAAPGDTQYF. DNA of the CDR3: TGCGCCAGCACCGGACTAGCGGCCCCGGGGGATACGCAGTATTTT. Complete variable domain (other parts from reference TRBV5-1 and TRBJ2-3): KAGVTQTPRYLIKTRGQQVTLSCSPISGHRSVSWYQQTPGQGLQFLFEYFSETQRNKGNFPGRFSGRQFSNSRSEMNVSTLELGDSALYLCASTGLAAPGDTQYFGPGTRLTVL.

This rearrangement joins TRBV9 to TRBJ2-7; 12 bases line up with TRBD2. V lost 4 bases and J lost 0; bases outside the gene matches: 2. The CDR3 extends over 15 amino acids. CDR1 is SGDLS, CDR2 YYNGEE, per germline. This CDR3 is CASSQTSGSSYEQYF. The CDR3 DNA reads TGTGCCAGCAGCCAGACTAGCGGGAGCTCCTACGAGCAGTACTTC. Complete variable domain (other parts from reference TRBV9 and TRBJ2-7): DSGVTQTPKHLITATGQRVTLRCSPRSGDLSVYWYQQSLDQGLQFLIQYYNGEERAKGNILERFSAQQFPDLHSELNLSSLELGDSALYFCASSQTSGSSYEQYFGPGTRLTVT.

The chain employs TRBV29-1 and TRBJ2-2, with 8 nucleotides matching TRBD1. Per germline, CDR1 SQVTM and CDR2 ANQGSEA. The V gene end was trimmed by 7 bases and the J gene end by 4 bases; junction bases not matched to a gene: 8. The CDR3 covers 14 residues. This CDR3 reads CSADRGGVTGELFF. In nucleotides, the CDR3 is TGCAGCGCCGACAGGGGAGGCGTCACCGGGGAGCTGTTTTTT.

The chain links TRBV11-3 to TRBJ1-1; D is possibly TRBD1 (5 bases). CDR1 and CDR2 (germline): SGHNT, YENEEA. The V and J ends lost 2 bases and 6 bases respectively, with 10 bases between them. CDR3 length: 13 amino acids. The CDR3: CASSLTGISEAFF. CDR3 nucleotide sequence: TGTGCCAGCAGCTTAACAGGAATCTCTGAAGCTTTCTTT. The full variable domain, its missing parts supplied by reference TRBV11-3 and TRBJ1-1, is EAGVVQSPRYKIIEKKQPVAFWCNPISGHNTLYWYLQNLGQGPELLIRYENEEAVDDSQLPKDRFSAERLKGVDSTLKIQPAELGDSAVYLCASSLTGISEAFFGQGTRLTVV.

This clone was counted between two and nine times. The chain carries TRBV14 and TRBJ1-2; no clear D. The CDR3 extends over 12 amino acids. V was cut by 7 bases and J by 2 bases, with 8 bases left in between. Germline V gene sequence: CDR1 SGHDN, CDR2 FVKESK. This CDR3 is CASIQGNYGYTF. CDR3 nucleotide sequence: TGTGCCAGCATTCAAGGAAACTATGGCTACACCTTC.

This clone has only a few counts. This chain connects TRBV5-1 to TRBJ1-3, with 9 bases aligning to TRBD1. The junction had 2 bases not matched to a gene; V was cut back by 0 bases and J by 7 bases. The CDR3 is 14 residues long. Per the germline V gene, CDR1 is SGHRS and CDR2 is YFSETQ. The CDR3: CASSLEGQGNTIYF. CDR3 coding DNA: TGCGCCAGCAGCTTGGAAGGACAGGGGAACACCATATATTTT.